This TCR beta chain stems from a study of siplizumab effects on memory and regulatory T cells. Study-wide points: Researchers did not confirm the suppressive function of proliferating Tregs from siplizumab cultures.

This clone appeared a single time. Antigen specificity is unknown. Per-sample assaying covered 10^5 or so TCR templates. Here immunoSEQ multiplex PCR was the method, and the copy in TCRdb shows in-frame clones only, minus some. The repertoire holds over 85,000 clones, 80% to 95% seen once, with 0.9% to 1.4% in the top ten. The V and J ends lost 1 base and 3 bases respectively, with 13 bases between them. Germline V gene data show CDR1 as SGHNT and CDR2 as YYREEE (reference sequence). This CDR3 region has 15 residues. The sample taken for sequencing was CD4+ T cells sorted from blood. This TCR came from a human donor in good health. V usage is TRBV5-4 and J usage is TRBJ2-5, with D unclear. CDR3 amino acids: CASSLFPRDEETQYF. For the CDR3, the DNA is TGTGCCAGCAGCTTGTTTCCCCGAGACGAAGAGACCCAGTACTTC.